This T cell receptor (beta chain) was documented in a study of CD8 T cells in ankylosing spondylitis. Study conclusions and caveats: As reported, disease-linked clones showed significant enrichment in matched ankylosing spondylitis synovial fluid.

TCRdb fed the 5' RACE reads into MiXCR, producing one record per CDR3 protein. The data contain hundreds of thousands of distinct CDR3 sequences, roughly 25% of them seen just once; the ten biggest clones take up less than 8.5%. The CDR3 is 14 residues long. Germline V lookup: CDR1 MDHEN, CDR2 SYDVKM. V shed 3 bases and J shed 3 bases, with 12 bases lying between them. This clonotype was counted at least ten times. Its target is not known. The receptor comes from a male donor with ankylosing spondylitis or in good health (not recorded which). V gene TRBV28 combines with J gene TRBJ2-7; D is possibly TRBD2 (6 bases). Sequencing was carried out using blood, either unsorted or a sorted T cell fraction (not recorded which). The CDR3 region has the DNA TGTGCCAGCAGTTTGGAGGGGAACAGCTACGAGCAGTACTTC. Its translation is CASSLEGNSYEQYF.